The 10 T cell receptor beta chains below come from one sample, sequenced in a study of CD8+ T cells in alopecia areata. Following RNA extraction, reverse transcription yielded cDNA that acted as the sequencing template. Repertoires were generated with immunoSEQ multiplex PCR, while TCRdb's copy carries only in-frame clones and drops some. The repertoire holds 200,000 to 250,000 clones, with around three fifths as singletons. This sample's treatment: oral pan-JAK inhibitor, 5-10 mg twice daily. This specimen consisted of CD4+ T cells sorted from blood, obtained at week 4, from a patient treated with tofacitinib. The receptors were gathered from a human donor with alopecia areata.

This clone was counted a single time. This chain uses TRBV30 with TRBJ2-7; D not certain. The CDR3 has 13 residues. Germline V lookup: CDR1 GTSNPN, CDR2 SVGIG (reference sequence). V lost 1 base, J lost 7 bases, and 14 bases lay in between. The CDR3, as DNA: TGTGCCTGGAGTGGAGTTTTCGTCGGGGAGCAGTACTTC. This codes for CAWSGVFVGEQYF.

This rearrangement joins TRBV5-1 to TRBJ2-7; 10 nucleotides agree with TRBD1. V was clipped by 3 bases and J by 11 bases; unmatched bases: 2. CDR3 size: 11 residues. CDR1 is SGHRS and CDR2 is YFSETQ in the germline V gene. The CDR3 sequence is CASSSGTGEYF. CDR3 coding DNA: TGCGCCAGCAGCTCGGGGACAGGGGAGTACTTC.

The genes are TRBV29-1 and TRBJ2-3, with TRBD2 matching over 10 bases. Trimming cost V 4 bases and J 0 bases; bases outside gene matches: 4. The CDR3 runs to 15 residues. Germline loops: CDR1 SQVTM, CDR2 ANQGSEA. CDR3 nucleotides: TGCAGCGTTGTACCGACTAGCGGGAGCACAGATACGCAGTATTTT. The encoded protein is CSVVPTSGSTDTQYF.

J is TRBJ2-7 and V is TRBV10-3; no reliable D call. Germline V gene sequence: CDR1 ENHRY, CDR2 SYGVKD. Trimming shortened V by 10 bases and J by 0 bases, and 16 bases separated the two germline ends. This CDR3 spans 14 amino acids. CDR3 amino acids: CATSQTSASYEQYF. The DNA of the CDR3 is TGTGCCACCTCTCAGACTTCGGCCTCCTACGAGCAGTACTTC.

This clone was observed a handful of times. The chain couples TRBV19 to TRBJ1-2; D may be TRBD1 (6 bases). The germline V gene encodes CDR1 LNHDA and CDR2 SQIVND (reference sequence). The germline V and J ends were trimmed by 7 bases and 6 bases, with 9 bases remaining between them. The CDR3 is 11 residues long. CDR3 in DNA: TGTGCCAGTACCTCAGGGGATGGCTACACCTTC. Its protein product is CASTSGDGYTF.

The J gene is TRBJ2-5, the V gene TRBV7-9; D remains unclear. Trimming shortened V by 5 bases and J by 5 bases, and 6 bases separated the two germline ends. Germline assignment: CDR1 SEHNR and CDR2 FQNEAQ (reference sequence). The CDR3 sequence is 11 residues long. CDR3 in DNA: TGTGCCAGCAGCCGCCGGGAGACCCAGTACTTC. Protein: CASSRRETQYF.

V is TRBV30 and J is TRBJ1-2, with D unclear. The CDR3 extends over 10 amino acids. V lost 6 bases to trimming and J lost 6 bases, with 8 bases between them. Germline lookup yields CDR1 GTSNPN and CDR2 SVGIG (reference sequence). The CDR3 spells CACATDGYTF. In DNA, the CDR3 is TGTGCCTGCGCGACGGATGGCTACACCTTC.

The chain carries TRBV4-3 and TRBJ1-1, with D possibly TRBD1 on 5 matching bases. The CDR3 runs to 15 residues. Germline V gene data show CDR1 as LGHNA and CDR2 as YSLEER. Trimming took 0 bases from V and 0 from J, leaving 8 bases between them. DNA for the CDR3: TGCGCCAGCAGCCAAGAGCCGACAGTGAACACTGAAGCTTTCTTT. Translation: CASSQEPTVNTEAFF.

This clone turned up a few times. This chain links TRBV25-1 with TRBJ1-1; D is perhaps TRBD1 (6 bases). The CDR3 has 14 amino acids. Germline values: CDR1 MGHDK, CDR2 SYGVNS. Trimming pared 5 bases from V and 2 bases from J, leaving 12 bases between. In nucleotides, the CDR3 is TGTGCCAGCAGTCCCCGGGACACAAACACTGAAGCTTTCTTT. Translated, it gives CASSPRDTNTEAFF.

The rearrangement uses TRBV5-1 and TRBJ1-1; D unclear. V was shortened by 0 bases and J by 0 bases, with 12 bases between the two germline ends. CDR1 and CDR2 from the germline V gene are SGHRS and YFSETQ. The CDR3 runs to 16 residues. The CDR3 protein is CASSLGSQLLNTEAFF. In nucleotides, the CDR3 is TGCGCCAGCAGCTTGGGGAGTCAACTTCTGAACACTGAAGCTTTCTTT.